This T cell receptor (beta chain) is from a study of STAT3 mutations in large granular lymphocyte leukemia. For the study at large: Roughly half the longitudinally sequenced T-LGLL patients had canonical STAT3 mutations. Study results and caveats: At least one immunodominant TCR beta clonotype appeared in every T-cell large granular lymphocyte leukemia patient. Variable sampling intervals and differing treatment regimens complicated linking therapy response to TCR clonal burden changes. Clonal expansion was inferred from other time points because no sample existed at each clone's first appearance.

Average productive template count per sample was about 42,000. Clones were read by immunoSEQ multiplex PCR, and TCRdb kept only the in-frame ones, dropping some. The sample contains over 10,000 clones, 80% to 90% of which appear only once. Points on this clone: What it binds is unknown.

Sequencing was performed on PBMCs. The TCR comes from a human donor with T large granular lymphocyte leukemia. Some clones in this sample may be carry-over from other donors' samples.

The CDR3 here is CASSLSPGGGLTDTQYF. As DNA, the CDR3 is TGTGCCAGCTCACTCAGCCCCGGGGGGGGTCTTACAGATACGCAGTATTTT. The gene calls are TRBV18 and TRBJ2-3; 8 nucleotides line up with TRBD2. This CDR3 has 17 amino acids. CDR1 KGHSH and CDR2 LQKENI come from the germline V gene. V shed 4 bases and J 3 bases; nucleotides not matched to a gene: 12.